This section outlines one T cell receptor beta chain sequence together with its context. The record originates from a study of blood T cell repertoires in COVID-19. About the research overall: Samples taken during acute and convalescent COVID-19 were collected in the United States, Italy and Spain.

Clones were read by immunoSEQ multiplex PCR, and TCRdb kept only the in-frame ones, dropping some. The profile shows tens of thousands of clones, about 82% of them singletons. This CDR3 has 15 amino acids. Source material: peripheral blood. V and J are TRBV21-1 and TRBJ1-2; TRBD1, the table's D call, was not compared with the DNA. TRBV21-1 is listed as a pseudogene. This receptor was identified in a man aged 45-65 years with active COVID-19. CDR3 residues: CASSKVGRGRYGYTF. In nucleotides, the CDR3 is TGTGCCAGCAGCAAAGTTGGCAGGGGGCGATATGGCTACACCTTC.